The T cell receptor (beta chain) described here comes from a study of beta chain features in type 1 diabetes. Across the study: Cell yields, gender and age were similar in healthy donors and patients. All samples yielded roughly 100 million examined sorted cells. The study's findings and limits: Among type 1 diabetes patients, VDJ junctions had fewer insertions and more deletions.

This clone has just a few counts. Its specificity is not known. Since all of the isolated RNA was reverse transcribed, expressed TCRB transcripts were what got sequenced. Method: immunoSEQ multiplex PCR; TCRdb's copy keeps in-frame clones and lacks some. This sample yields about 410,000 clones, of which approximately 13% are seen a single time; roughly 0.033% belongs to the top ten. CDR1 SGHTA and CDR2 FQGNSA come from the germline V gene. Trimming removed 2 bases from V and 4 bases from J, with 21 bases in between. The CDR3 runs to 18 residues. CD4+ naive, central memory, regulatory and stem cell-like memory cells were sorted via CD45RO/CCR7/CD25/CD127/CD95/CD27.

V usage is TRBV7-2 and J usage is TRBJ2-4; D is perhaps TRBD1 (7 bases). Sequenced: naive CD4+ T cells from blood. The source is a man aged 25 to 40 in good health. CDR3: CASSLKAGNRGYKNIQYF. The CDR3 DNA reads TGTGCCAGCAGCTTAAAAGCGGGCAACAGGGGTTATAAAAACATTCAGTACTTC.